This is a list of T cell receptor beta chains from one sample in a study of blood T cell repertoires in COVID-19. TCRdb's table, derived via immunoSEQ multiplex PCR, lists solely in-frame clones and lacks some. This table holds over 65,000 clones, over 70% found once. Sequencing was performed on peripheral blood. The origin of the receptors is a human donor in a cohort sampled during active COVID-19. The CDR3 runs from the conserved cysteine through the conserved F or W. D genes are given only for firm matches. The size of a clone is reported for some rows only, either as once, few or many, or as a class for expanded clones.

DNA: TGCGCCAGCAGCCAAGAACGGAGCGGGAGGGCCCACGGAGAGACCCAGTACTTC
CDR3: CASSQERSGRAHGETQYF
size: .
D: TRBD2
V: TRBV4-1
J: TRBJ2-5

DNA: TGTGCCAGCAGCGTAGGGATCGGGTACACTGAAGCTTTCTTT
CDR3: CASSVGIGYTEAFF
size: .
D: .
V: TRBV9
J: TRBJ1-1

DNA: TGCGCCAGCAGCATTGGACAGACCCTCACCGACTCTGGAAACACCATATATTTT
CDR3: CASSIGQTLTDSGNTIYF
size: .
D: .
V: TRBV5-1
J: TRBJ1-3

DNA: TGTGCCAGCAGCAAAGGGGACACCACCTACGAGCAGTACTTC
CDR3: CASSKGDTTYEQYF
size: .
D: .
V: TRBV21-1
J: TRBJ2-7

DNA: TGCGCCAGCAGCTTGATGGGACAGGGGGGAGAGACCCAGTACTTC
CDR3: CASSLMGQGGETQYF
size: .
D: TRBD1
V: TRBV5-1
J: TRBJ2-5

DNA: TGCAGTGCTAGTTTAAATCTAGGGCCTCGGAGGCCCCAGTACTTC
CDR3: CSASLNLGPRRPQYF
size: .
D: .
V: TRBV20-1
J: TRBJ2-5

DNA: TGCGCCAGCAGCTTGTCAGGTCCCTACGAGCAGTACTTC
CDR3: CASSLSGPYEQYF
size: once
D: .
V: TRBV5-1
J: TRBJ2-7

DNA: TGTGCCACCAGTGTGGGGCGGCTTGGCACAGATACGCAGTATTTT
CDR3: CATSVGRLGTDTQYF
size: .
D: .
V: TRBV24-1
J: TRBJ2-3

DNA: TGTGCCAGCAGCCAATTCCCGGGACTCAATCAGCCCCAGCATTTT
CDR3: CASSQFPGLNQPQHF
size: .
D: .
V: TRBV6-6
J: TRBJ1-5

DNA: TGTGCCAGCAGTGACGTCGGGACAGGGCGGGAGACCCAGTACTTC
CDR3: CASSDVGTGRETQYF
size: .
D: TRBD1
V: TRBV6-1
J: TRBJ2-5

DNA: TGTGCCAGCAGCCAAGCGGCAGGAACGAACTATGGCTACACCTTC
CDR3: CASSQAAGTNYGYTF
size: .
D: .
V: TRBV3-1/TRBV3-2
J: TRBJ1-2

DNA: TGTGCCAGCATAGGGGTTTCAGAGACCCAGTACTTC
CDR3: CASIGVSETQYF
size: .
D: .
V: TRBV2
J: TRBJ2-5

DNA: TGTGCCAGCAGCTTAAGACTAGCGGGGAACACCGGGGAGCTGTTTTTT
CDR3: CASSLRLAGNTGELFF
size: once
D: TRBD2
V: TRBV13
J: TRBJ2-2

DNA: TGTGCCAGCAGTTCCGTCACAGGGGGGCAAACTTTGGCTTTCTTT
CDR3: CASSSVTGGQTLAFF
size: .
D: TRBD1
V: TRBV28
J: TRBJ1-1

DNA: TGTGCCAGCACTACTATCGGGACTAGTGAGTTCTTC
CDR3: CASTTIGTSEFF
size: once
D: TRBD2
V: TRBV28
J: TRBJ2-1

DNA: TGTGCCATCAGTGAGTCAAGGTCCCCCGGGGGGGATGAGCAGTTCTTC
CDR3: CAISESRSPGGDEQFF
size: .
D: TRBD2
V: TRBV10-3
J: TRBJ2-1

DNA: TGTGTCAGCAGCCAGGACAGGGGATATGGCTACACCTTC
CDR3: CVSSQDRGYGYTF
size: once
D: TRBD1
V: TRBV5-5
J: TRBJ1-2

DNA: TGTGCCAGCAGTGCGGCCAGGAGGGGCACAGATACGCAGTATTTT
CDR3: CASSAARRGTDTQYF
size: .
D: .
V: TRBV2
J: TRBJ2-3

DNA: TGTGCCAGCAGTTTACTAGCGACTAACCCTACGCAGTATTTT
CDR3: CASSLLATNPTQYF
size: .
D: .
V: TRBV28
J: TRBJ2-3

DNA: TGTGCCAGCACTCTGGGACTAGCGGAAGAGACCCAGTACTTC
CDR3: CASTLGLAEETQYF
size: .
D: TRBD2
V: TRBV6-5
J: TRBJ2-5

DNA: TGTGCCAGCAGCCAGAGGCAGCGGGGGTCCCGGGATACGCAGTATTTT
CDR3: CASSQRQRGSRDTQYF
size: .
D: TRBD2
V: TRBV3-1/TRBV3-2
J: TRBJ2-3

DNA: TGTGCCAGTATCGACAGGGCAGGGAATGGCTACACCTTC
CDR3: CASIDRAGNGYTF
size: .
D: TRBD1
V: TRBV19
J: TRBJ1-2

DNA: TGTGCCAGCAGTACCAGGGGTAGTACTGAAGCTTTCTTT
CDR3: CASSTRGSTEAFF
size: .
D: .
V: TRBV27
J: TRBJ1-1

DNA: TGTGCCAGTAGTTCGGGCCGACAGGGTTACGGCTACACCTTC
CDR3: CASSSGRQGYGYTF
size: .
D: TRBD1
V: TRBV19
J: TRBJ1-2

DNA: TGTGCCAGCTCACCGGCGGGTTATAGCAATCAGCCCCAGCATTTT
CDR3: CASSPAGYSNQPQHF
size: .
D: .
V: TRBV18
J: TRBJ1-5

DNA: TGTGCCAGCAGCCAAGATCCGCAGGGGTTTCAGCCCCAGCATTTT
CDR3: CASSQDPQGFQPQHF
size: .
D: .
V: TRBV4-2
J: TRBJ1-5

DNA: TGTGCCAGTAGCCGGACTAGCGGGATGACCTACGAGCAGTACTTC
CDR3: CASSRTSGMTYEQYF
size: few
D: TRBD2
V: TRBV27
J: TRBJ2-7

DNA: TGTGCCAGCAGTTTTTCAGGGATCGGTGAAAAACTGTTTTTT
CDR3: CASSFSGIGEKLFF
size: .
D: .
V: TRBV28
J: TRBJ1-4

DNA: TGTGCCAGCAGCTTAAGAACTAGCGGGAGCACCGGGGAGCTGTTTTTT
CDR3: CASSLRTSGSTGELFF
size: .
D: TRBD2
V: TRBV7-6
J: TRBJ2-2

DNA: TGTGCCAGCAGCTTAGGACAGATTACTCGGGAGGAAGCTTTCTTT
CDR3: CASSLGQITREEAFF
size: .
D: .
V: TRBV11-2
J: TRBJ1-1

DNA: TGTGCCACCAGCAACTGGGAGACAGATACGCAGTATTTT
CDR3: CATSNWETDTQYF
size: .
D: .
V: TRBV15
J: TRBJ2-3

DNA: TGTGCCAGCAGTACTGGACAGGGGTATAGCAATCAGCCCCAGCATTTT
CDR3: CASSTGQGYSNQPQHF
size: .
D: TRBD1
V: TRBV27
J: TRBJ1-5

DNA: TGTGCCAGCAGCGGACTCGGCTCAGATACGCAGTATTTT
CDR3: CASSGLGSDTQYF
size: once
D: .
V: TRBV7-3
J: TRBJ2-3

DNA: TGTGCCAGCAGTCCCCCCTTAGGGGTGGGCCACGGTCGGGAGACCCAGTACTTC
CDR3: CASSPPLGVGHGRETQYF
size: .
D: .
V: TRBV28
J: TRBJ2-5

DNA: TGTGCCAGCAGTTCACATGAGGCGGGGGAGACCCAGTACTTC
CDR3: CASSSHEAGETQYF
size: .
D: .
V: TRBV11-3
J: TRBJ2-5

DNA: TGTGCCAGCAGCAAAGGGGGCGGGCGGGAGAGGACCGGGGAGCTGTTTTTT
CDR3: CASSKGGGRERTGELFF
size: .
D: .
V: TRBV21-1
J: TRBJ2-2

DNA: TGTGCCAGCAGCTTGGAAGGTGGACTTCTTACGGGCGGCTACGAGCAGTACTTC
CDR3: CASSLEGGLLTGGYEQYF
size: few
D: .
V: TRBV5-8
J: TRBJ2-7

DNA: TGTGCCAGCAGCTTTGACAGGAATGCGCAGTACTTC
CDR3: CASSFDRNAQYF
size: .
D: .
V: TRBV7-9
J: TRBJ2-7

DNA: TGTGCCAGTAGGATGGACAGGGCGAACACTGAAGCTTTCTTT
CDR3: CASRMDRANTEAFF
size: .
D: TRBD1
V: TRBV19
J: TRBJ1-1

DNA: TGTGCCAGCGATGGGGCCTATGGCTACACCTTC
CDR3: CASDGAYGYTF
size: .
D: .
V: TRBV9
J: TRBJ1-2

DNA: TGTGCTAGTGGTTTGGTAAGCGGGGGCTCTGGAAACACCATATATTTT
CDR3: CASGLVSGGSGNTIYF
size: .
D: .
V: TRBV12-5
J: TRBJ1-3

DNA: TGTGCCAGCAGTTTTGCGGGGAGTTTAAAAAATGGCTACACCTTC
CDR3: CASSFAGSLKNGYTF
size: .
D: .
V: TRBV28
J: TRBJ1-2

DNA: TGTGCAAGTCGCTTACTTCCCCCCCTAGCCACAGATACGCAGTATTTT
CDR3: CASRLLPPLATDTQYF
size: .
D: .
V: TRBV12-2
J: TRBJ2-3

DNA: TGTGCCAGCAGCCTCTCGACTAGCGGGAGGGTCCAAGAGACCCAGTACTTC
CDR3: CASSLSTSGRVQETQYF
size: once
D: TRBD2
V: TRBV7-2
J: TRBJ2-5

DNA: TGCGCCAGCAGTGAACAGGGATCGAGAGGCTACACCTTC
CDR3: CASSEQGSRGYTF
size: .
D: .
V: TRBV10-2
J: TRBJ1-2

DNA: TGTGCCAGTAGTATAGCCGGGACAAAAGAGACCCAGTACTTC
CDR3: CASSIAGTKETQYF
size: .
D: .
V: TRBV19
J: TRBJ2-5

DNA: TGCGCCAGCAGTGAGACGGGGGGCACAGATACGCAGTATTTT
CDR3: CASSETGGTDTQYF
size: .
D: .
V: TRBV10-2
J: TRBJ2-3

DNA: TGTGCCAGCTCTCCAACGATAACTTACAATGAGCAGTTCTTC
CDR3: CASSPTITYNEQFF
size: .
D: .
V: TRBV6-4
J: TRBJ2-1

DNA: TGTGCCAGCAGCCGACAGGGTCTCCAAGAGACCCAGTACTTC
CDR3: CASSRQGLQETQYF
size: .
D: TRBD1
V: TRBV6-5
J: TRBJ2-5

DNA: TGTGCCAGCAGCCAAGATAAAGGCAGTTACGACTCGAGCTCCTACGAGCAGTACTTC
CDR3: CASSQDKGSYDSSSYEQYF
size: .
D: .
V: TRBV4-2
J: TRBJ2-7